This TCR beta chain was observed in a study of blood T cell repertoires in COVID-19. Only in-frame clones appear in the TCRdb table, and some are missing; sequencing was by immunoSEQ multiplex PCR. This table holds about 220,000 clones, roughly 80% found once. Specimen: PBMCs or T cells enriched from blood (not recorded which). The source of this sequence is a woman aged 35 to 49 who had been exposed to COVID-19.

CDR3 protein: CASSSLGGNTIYF. CDR3 in DNA: TGCGCCAGCAGCTCACTAGGAGGAAACACCATATATTTT. This rearrangement joins TRBV5-1 to TRBJ1-3, with unresolved D. V lost 3 bases, J lost 4 bases, and 8 bases lay in between. This CDR3 is 13 amino acids long. Germline loops: CDR1 SGHRS, CDR2 YFSETQ.